The T cell receptor (beta chain) described here comes from a study of T-cell reconstitution after alpha-beta-depleted transplantation in children. This CDR3 contains 12 residues. V was pared by 3 bases and J by 7 bases, with 9 bases between. Germline values: CDR1 SEHNR, CDR2 FQNEAQ (reference sequence). A TCRbeta library incorporating unique molecular identifiers was prepared. Using its own MiXCR run on the PCR reads, TCRdb lists one record per CDR3 protein. The sample has hundreds of thousands of distinct CDR3 sequences, under 15% seen once. Study findings and constraints: Roughly two months post-transplant, alpha-beta T cells reportedly originated from several hundred graft clones that had expanded. Fresh T-cell production supplied most of the T-cell counts and diversity seen one year after transplant. Day-60 TCRbeta diversity that was high in some patients was derived from surviving recipient T cells and thymic progenitors.

A few counts support this clonotype. Its antigen is unknown. The sequence was collected from a girl aged 2 to 10 with congenital amegakaryocytic thrombocytopenia, due to receive a stem cell transplant. The specimen comprised PBMCs, sampled before TCRalphabeta/CD19-depleted stem cell transplant. The gene calls are TRBV7-9 and TRBJ2-5; weak D call: TRBD1 (5 bases). The CDR3 nucleotides read TGTGCCAGCAGCTTCTCTCAGGGGACCCAGTACTTC. Its protein product is CASSFSQGTQYF.